This T cell receptor beta chain came from a study of OX40 agonist ivuxolimab in advanced cancers. Study information: The dose of intravenous ivuxolimab that patients received every 2 weeks ranged from 0.01 to 10 mg/kg.

Study-wide findings and caveats: The expanded peripheral T cells' antigen specificity was not determined.

Only in-frame clones appear in the TCRdb table, and some are missing; sequencing was by immunoSEQ multiplex PCR. Of 82,000 or so clones in the sample, roughly 92% are singletons; the top ten hold 0.6% to 0.7%. A single count supports this clone. Its specificity is unknown. Germline-derived CDR1 and CDR2 are MDHEN and SYDVKM. V was trimmed by 3 bases and J by 6 bases, leaving 8 bases between them. The CDR3 contains 12 residues. The specimen was CD4+ or CD8+ T cells sorted from blood, collected in a trial of the OX40 agonist ivuxolimab. The chain uses TRBV28 and TRBJ1-2, with D perhaps TRBD1 (6 bases). The clonotype originates from an adult with an advanced solid tumor such as melanoma, head and neck, liver or kidney cancer. The CDR3 coding sequence is TGTGCCAGCAGTTTCTCAGGGGATGGCTACACCTTC. Residues: CASSFSGDGYTF.